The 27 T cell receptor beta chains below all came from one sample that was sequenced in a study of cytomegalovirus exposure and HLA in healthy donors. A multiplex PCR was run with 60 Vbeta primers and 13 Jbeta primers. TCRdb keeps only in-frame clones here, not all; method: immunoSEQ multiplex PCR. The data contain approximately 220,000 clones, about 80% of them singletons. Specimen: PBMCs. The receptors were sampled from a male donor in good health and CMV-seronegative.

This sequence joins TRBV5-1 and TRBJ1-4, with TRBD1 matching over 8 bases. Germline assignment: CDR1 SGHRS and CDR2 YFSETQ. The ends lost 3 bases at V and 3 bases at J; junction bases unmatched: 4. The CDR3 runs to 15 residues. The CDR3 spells CASSSGQGPNEKLFF. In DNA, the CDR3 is TGCGCCAGCAGCTCAGGACAGGGACCTAATGAAAAACTGTTTTTT.

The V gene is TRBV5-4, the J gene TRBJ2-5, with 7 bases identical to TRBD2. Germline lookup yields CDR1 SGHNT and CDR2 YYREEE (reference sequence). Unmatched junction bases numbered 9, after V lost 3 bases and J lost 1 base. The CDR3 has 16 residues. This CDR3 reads CASSSGTSSGQETQYF. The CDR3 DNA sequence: TGTGCCAGCAGCTCGGGGACGTCTAGCGGCCAAGAGACCCAGTACTTC.

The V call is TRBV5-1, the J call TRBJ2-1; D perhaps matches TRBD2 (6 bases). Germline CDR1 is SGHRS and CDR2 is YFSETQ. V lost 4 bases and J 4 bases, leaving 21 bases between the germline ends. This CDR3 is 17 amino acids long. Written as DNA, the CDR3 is TGCGCCAGCAGCGTCAGGGAGTCGGGCGGGACTTACAATGAGCAGTTCTTC. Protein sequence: CASSVRESGGTYNEQFF.

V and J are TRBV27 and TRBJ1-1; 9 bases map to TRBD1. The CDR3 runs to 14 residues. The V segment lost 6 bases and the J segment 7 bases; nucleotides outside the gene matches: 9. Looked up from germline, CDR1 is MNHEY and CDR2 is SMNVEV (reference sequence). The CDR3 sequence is CASRYLQGAIEAFF. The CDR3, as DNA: TGTGCCAGCAGATACTTACAGGGGGCAATTGAAGCTTTCTTT.

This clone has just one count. The CDR3 DNA is TGTGCCAGCAGCCAAGTAGGTAGCGGGGGGGCTAAGCAGTTCTTC. Translation gives CASSQVGSGGAKQFF. The V and J genes are TRBV5-4 and TRBJ2-1; the match to TRBD2 covers 11 bases. This CDR3 has 15 amino acids. Looked up from germline, CDR1 is SGHNT and CDR2 is YYREEE (reference sequence). Trimming removed 4 bases from V and 11 bases from J; junction bases left unmatched: 11.

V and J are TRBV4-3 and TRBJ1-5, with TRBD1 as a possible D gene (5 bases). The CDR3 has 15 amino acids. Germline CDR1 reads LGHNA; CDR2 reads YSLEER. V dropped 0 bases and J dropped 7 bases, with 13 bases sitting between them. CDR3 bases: TGCGCCAGCAGCCAAGATTGGGGGGACCGGCAGCCCCAGCATTTT. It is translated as CASSQDWGDRQPQHF.

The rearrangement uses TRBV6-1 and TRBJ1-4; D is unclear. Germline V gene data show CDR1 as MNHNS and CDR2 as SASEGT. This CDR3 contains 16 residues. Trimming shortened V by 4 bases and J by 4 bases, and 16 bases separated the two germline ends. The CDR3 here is CASSVRSGGLNEKLFF. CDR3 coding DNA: TGTGCCAGCAGTGTGAGGAGTGGTGGCCTTAATGAAAAACTGTTTTTT.

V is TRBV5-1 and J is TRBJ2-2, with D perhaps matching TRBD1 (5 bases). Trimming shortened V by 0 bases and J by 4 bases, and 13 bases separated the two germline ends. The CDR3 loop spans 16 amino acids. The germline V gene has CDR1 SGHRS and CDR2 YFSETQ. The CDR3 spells CASSLVPGKVTGELFF. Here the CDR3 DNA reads TGCGCCAGCAGCTTGGTACCAGGGAAGGTCACCGGGGAGCTGTTTTTT. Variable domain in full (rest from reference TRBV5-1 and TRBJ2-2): KAGVTQTPRYLIKTRGQQVTLSCSPISGHRSVSWYQQTPGQGLQFLFEYFSETQRNKGNFPGRFSGRQFSNSRSEMNVSTLELGDSALYLCASSLVPGKVTGELFFGEGSRLTVL.

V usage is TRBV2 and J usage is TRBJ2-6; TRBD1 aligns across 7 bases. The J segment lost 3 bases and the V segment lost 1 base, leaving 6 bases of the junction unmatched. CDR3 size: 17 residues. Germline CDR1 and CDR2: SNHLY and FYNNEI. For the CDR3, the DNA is TGTGCCAGCAGTGAAGGGCAGGGGGAAAGTGGGGCCAACGTCCTGACTTTC. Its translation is CASSEGQGESGANVLTF.

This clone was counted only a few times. CDR3 amino acids: CASSWTVNTEAFF. For the CDR3, the DNA is TGTGCCAGCAGCTGGACAGTGAACACTGAAGCTTTCTTT. V gene TRBV27 combines with J gene TRBJ1-1, with a weak D call TRBD1 (6 bases). The CDR3 is 13 residues long. The V gene lost 6 bases and the J gene lost 0 bases, with 8 bases spanning the gap. Germline loops: CDR1 MNHEY, CDR2 SMNVEV (reference sequence).

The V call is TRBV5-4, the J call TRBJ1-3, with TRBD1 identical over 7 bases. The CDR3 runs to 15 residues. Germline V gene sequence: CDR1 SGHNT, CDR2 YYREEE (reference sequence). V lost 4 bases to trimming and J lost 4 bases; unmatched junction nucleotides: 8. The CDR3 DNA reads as TGTGCCAGCAGCACCCGACAGGGTGCGGGAAACACCATATATTTT. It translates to CASSTRQGAGNTIYF. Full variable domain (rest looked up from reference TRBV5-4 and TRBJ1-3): ETGVTQSPTHLIKTRGQQVTLRCSSQSGHNTVSWYQQALGQGPQFIFQYYREEENGRGNFPPRFSGLQFPNYSSELNVNALELDDSALYLCASSTRQGAGNTIYFGEGSWLTVV.

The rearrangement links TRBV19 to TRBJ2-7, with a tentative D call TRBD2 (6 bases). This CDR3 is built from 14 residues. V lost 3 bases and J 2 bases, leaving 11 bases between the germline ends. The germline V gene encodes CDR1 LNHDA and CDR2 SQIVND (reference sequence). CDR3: CASSIRGRTYEQYF. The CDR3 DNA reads TGTGCCAGTAGTATCCGGGGGAGAACCTACGAGCAGTACTTC.

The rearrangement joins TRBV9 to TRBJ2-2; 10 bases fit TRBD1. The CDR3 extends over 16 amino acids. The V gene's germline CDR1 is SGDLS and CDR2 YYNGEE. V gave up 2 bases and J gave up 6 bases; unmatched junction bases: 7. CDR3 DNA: TGTGCCAGCAGCGTTTGGGACAGGGGTGTTTCCGGGGAGCTGTTTTTT. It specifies CASSVWDRGVSGELFF.

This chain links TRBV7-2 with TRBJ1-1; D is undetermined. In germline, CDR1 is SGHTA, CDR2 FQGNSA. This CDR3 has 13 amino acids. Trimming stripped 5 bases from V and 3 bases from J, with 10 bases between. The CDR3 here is CASSPRADTEAFF. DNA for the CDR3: TGTGCCAGCAGCCCGAGAGCTGACACTGAAGCTTTCTTT.

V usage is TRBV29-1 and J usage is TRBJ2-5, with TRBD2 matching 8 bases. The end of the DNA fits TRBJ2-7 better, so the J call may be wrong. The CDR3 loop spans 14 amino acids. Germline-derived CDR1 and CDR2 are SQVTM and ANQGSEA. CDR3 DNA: TGCAGTACAATTACTAGCGGTCGACCCTACGAGCAGTACTTC. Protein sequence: CSTITSGRPYEQYF.

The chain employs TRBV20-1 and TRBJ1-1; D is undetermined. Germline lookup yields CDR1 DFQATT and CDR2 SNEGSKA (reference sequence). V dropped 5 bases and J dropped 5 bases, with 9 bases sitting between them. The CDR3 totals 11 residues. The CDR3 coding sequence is TGCAGTGCTGCACGAACTACTGAAGCTTTCTTT. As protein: CSAARTTEAFF.

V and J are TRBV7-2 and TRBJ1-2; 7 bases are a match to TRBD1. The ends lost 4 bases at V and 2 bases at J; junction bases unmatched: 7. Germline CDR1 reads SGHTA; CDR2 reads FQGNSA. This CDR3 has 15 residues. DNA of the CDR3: TGTGCCAGCAGCTCGACAGGGAGCGCCAACTATGGCTACACCTTC. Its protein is CASSSTGSANYGYTF.

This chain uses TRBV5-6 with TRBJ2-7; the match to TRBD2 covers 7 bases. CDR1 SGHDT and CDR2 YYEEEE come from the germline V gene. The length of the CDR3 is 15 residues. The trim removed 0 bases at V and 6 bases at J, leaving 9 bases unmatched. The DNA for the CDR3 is TGTGCCAGCAGCTTGGTTGGGACTAACTCTGCCGAGCAGTACTTC. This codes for CASSLVGTNSAEQYF.

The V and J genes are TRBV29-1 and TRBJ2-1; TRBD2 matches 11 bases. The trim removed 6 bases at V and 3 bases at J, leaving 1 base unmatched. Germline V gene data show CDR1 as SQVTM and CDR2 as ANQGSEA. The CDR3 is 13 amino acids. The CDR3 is CSVGLAGYNEQFF. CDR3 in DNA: TGCAGCGTCGGACTAGCGGGCTACAATGAGCAGTTCTTC.

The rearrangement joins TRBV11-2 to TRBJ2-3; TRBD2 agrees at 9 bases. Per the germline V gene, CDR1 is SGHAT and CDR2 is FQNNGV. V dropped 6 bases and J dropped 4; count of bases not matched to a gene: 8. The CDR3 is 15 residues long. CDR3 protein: CASRQAGGRPDTQYF. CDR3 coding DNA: TGTGCCAGCAGGCAAGCGGGGGGTCGGCCAGATACGCAGTATTTT.

In nucleotides, the CDR3 is TGCGCCAGCAGCCAAGATTCAGGGGCGAGTGAAAAACTGTTTTTT. It translates to CASSQDSGASEKLFF. V usage is TRBV4-3 and J usage is TRBJ1-4; a weak D match, TRBD1 (6 bases). The CDR3 is 15 amino acids. Trimming cost V 0 bases and J 7 bases, with 12 bases left between them. Germline CDR1 and CDR2: LGHNA and YSLEER.

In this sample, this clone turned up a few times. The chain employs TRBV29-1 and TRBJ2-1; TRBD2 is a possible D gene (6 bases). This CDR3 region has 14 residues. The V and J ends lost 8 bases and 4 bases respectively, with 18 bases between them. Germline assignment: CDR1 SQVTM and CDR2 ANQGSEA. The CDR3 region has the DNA TGCAGCCTATACGCAGCGGGTCCTTACAATGAGCAGTTCTTC. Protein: CSLYAAGPYNEQFF.

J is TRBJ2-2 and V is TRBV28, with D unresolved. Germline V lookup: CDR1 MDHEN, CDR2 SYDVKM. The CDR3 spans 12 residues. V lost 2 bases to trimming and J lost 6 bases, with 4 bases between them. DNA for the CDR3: TGTGCCAGCAGTTTACTAGCCGGGGAGCTGTTTTTT. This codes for CASSLLAGELFF.

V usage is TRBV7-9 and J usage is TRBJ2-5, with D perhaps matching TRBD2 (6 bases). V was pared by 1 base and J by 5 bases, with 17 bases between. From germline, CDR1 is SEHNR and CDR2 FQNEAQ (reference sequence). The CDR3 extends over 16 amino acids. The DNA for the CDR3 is TGTGCCAGCAGCTTAGATCTTAACGGGGGTGTGGAGACCCAGTACTTC. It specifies CASSLDLNGGVETQYF.

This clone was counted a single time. Here the CDR3 DNA reads TGTGCCAGCAGCCCCGTGGTAGCGGGCCCCTACGAGCAGTACTTC. It yields the protein CASSPVVAGPYEQYF. This chain connects TRBV6-5 to TRBJ2-7; 7 bases match TRBD2. CDR1 and CDR2 (germline): MNHEY, SVGAGI. This CDR3 spans 15 amino acids. V lost 6 bases to trimming and J lost 2 bases; unmatched junction nucleotides: 10.

CDR3 loop: CASSQGYSGSGTGELFF. The DNA of the CDR3 is TGTGCCAGCAGCCAAGGGTACAGCGGGAGCGGGACCGGGGAGCTGTTTTTT. V usage is TRBV7-3 and J usage is TRBJ2-2; 8 bases fit TRBD2. This CDR3 spans 17 amino acids. The germline V gene encodes CDR1 SGHTA and CDR2 FQGTGA. V lost 5 bases and J lost 5; bases outside the gene matches: 13.

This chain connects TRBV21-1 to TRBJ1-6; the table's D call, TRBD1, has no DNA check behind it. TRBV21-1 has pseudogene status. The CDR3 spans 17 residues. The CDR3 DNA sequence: TGTGCCAGCAGCAAAGCGCTGGCCAGGGGTGTTAATTCACCCCTCCACTTT. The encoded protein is CASSKALARGVNSPLHF.